Listed below are T cell receptor beta chains from one sample, sequenced in a study of shared clonotypes between healthy human individuals. Assay used: immunoSEQ multiplex PCR; TCRdb lists only in-frame clones, some missing. Among 950,000 to 1,100,000 clones listed, around 76% were seen once. Material: memory CD4+ T cells sorted from blood. These receptors all stem from a man aged 18 to 30 in good health. CDR3s include the opening cysteine and the closing phenylalanine or tryptophan. The D gene is left open where the match is weak. A row's size may be missing; if present it is once, few, many or a size class.

j_call v_call d_call clone_size cdr3_nt cdr3_aa
TRBJ2-4 TRBV19 - - TGTGCCAGTAGTTCGATGACGGTCTTAGCCAAAAACATTCAGTACTTC CASSSMTVLAKNIQYF
TRBJ1-2 TRBV18 - - TGTGCCAGCTCACCGGACAAGAACTATGGCTACACCTTC CASSPDKNYGYTF
TRBJ1-2 TRBV6-1 TRBD1 - TGTGCCACGAAACGGGACAGGTTAGGTGGCTACACCTTC CATKRDRLGGYTF
TRBJ2-7 TRBV28 - - TGTGCCAGCAGCTCCGGGACGGATGTTTCCTACGAGCAGTACTTC CASSSGTDVSYEQYF
TRBJ2-7 TRBV7-2 TRBD2 few TGTGCCAGCAGCTTAGTGTCTAGCGGGAAATTATACGAGCAGTACTTC CASSLVSSGKLYEQYF
TRBJ2-1 TRBV27 TRBD2 once TGTGCCAGCAGTTTTCTAGCGGCGGGCCATGAGCAGTTCTTC CASSFLAAGHEQFF
TRBJ2-1 TRBV5-4 TRBD2 - TGTGCCAGCAGTTATGACTTAGCGGGAAAGGGCAATGAGCAGTTCTTC CASSYDLAGKGNEQFF
TRBJ2-1 TRBV29-1 TRBD2 few TGCAGCCTTGTAGCGGGAGGGCCGGGTAACAATGAGCAGTTCTTC CSLVAGGPGNNEQFF
TRBJ1-3 TRBV11-2 - - TGTGCCAGCAGCTTATCCCCTGGAGACACCATATATTTT CASSLSPGDTIYF
TRBJ1-5 TRBV9 - - TGTGCCAGCAGCGTAGCAGGGACAAGCAATCAGCCCCAGCATTTT CASSVAGTSNQPQHF
TRBJ1-5 TRBV5-6 - - TGTGCCAGCAGCGTTGAGGGGCTAGGGAATCAGCCCCAGCATTTT CASSVEGLGNQPQHF
TRBJ2-7 TRBV14 - - TGTGCCAGCAGCCAAGTCGACTACTACGAGCAGTACTTC CASSQVDYYEQYF
TRBJ2-1 TRBV5-1 TRBD1 - TGCGCCAGCAGCCAAGGACAGGGGTTGGGCAATGAGCAGTTCTTC CASSQGQGLGNEQFF
TRBJ2-5 TRBV5-1 - few TGCGCCAGCAGCTTGGGACAGGTCCAAGAGACCCAGTACTTC CASSLGQVQETQYF
TRBJ2-1 TRBV5-6 TRBD2 - TGTGCCAGCAGTGGGGCTAGCGGGGGGAGTACCACCTACAATGAGCAGTTCTTC CASSGASGGSTTYNEQFF
TRBJ1-6 TRBV7-6 - - TGTGCCAGCAGCTTGTCCCGAGCGAGGGCCATAGATTCACCCCTCCACTTT CASSLSRARAIDSPLHF
TRBJ2-1 TRBV5-1 TRBD2 - TGCGCCAGCTCAGCGGGAGAACCGTACAATGAGCAGTTCTTC CASSAGEPYNEQFF
TRBJ2-7 TRBV18 TRBD2 - TGTGCCAGCTCACCGACAATAGCGGGAGGCGTTTACGAGCAGTACTTC CASSPTIAGGVYEQYF
TRBJ2-3 TRBV10-3 - - TGTGCCATCAGTGAATTGATAGCTGGAGATACGCAGTATTTT CAISELIAGDTQYF
TRBJ1-6 TRBV6-6 - - TGTGCCAGCAGTTATGGGCAGTCTAATTCACCCCTCCACTTT CASSYGQSNSPLHF
TRBJ2-2 TRBV4-1 TRBD2 many TGCGCCAGCAGCCACTATACCGGGGGGACGAACACCGGGGAGCTGTTTTTT CASSHYTGGTNTGELFF
TRBJ2-7 TRBV5-1 - - TGCGCCAGCAGCACGGGACTGCTATCCTACGAGCAGTACTTC CASSTGLLSYEQYF
TRBJ1-1 TRBV28 TRBD1 few TGTGCCAGCAGCCGGGGACAGGGGTATGGGACTGAAGCTTTCTTT CASSRGQGYGTEAFF
TRBJ1-2 TRBV29-1 - - TGCAGCGTTGTCGACAGGAGTCGGGGTGGCTACACCTTC CSVVDRSRGGYTF
TRBJ2-7 TRBV27 TRBD2 once TGTGCCAGCAGTTTGATAGCGGGACCCTACGAGCAGTACTTC CASSLIAGPYEQYF
TRBJ2-3 TRBV5-5 - - TGTGCCAGCAGCTTGGCCATGGTGGCAGATACGCAGTATTTT CASSLAMVADTQYF
TRBJ1-4 TRBV7-6 - - TGTGCCAGCAGCTTAGCGGTCGGTGGTGAAAAACTGTTTTTT CASSLAVGGEKLFF
TRBJ2-5 TRBV5-6 - - TGTGCCAGCAGCTTGGGCCAGGGGAGCGAGACCCAGTACTTC CASSLGQGSETQYF
TRBJ2-3 TRBV6-5 - - TGTGCCAGCAGACCCGAGGGACGGTCAGATACGCAGTATTTT CASRPEGRSDTQYF
TRBJ2-4 TRBV5-3 TRBD1 - TGTGCCAGAAGCTCATGGACAGGGGGTACTCTAGCCAAAAACATTCAGTACTTC CARSSWTGGTLAKNIQYF
TRBJ1-2 TRBV5-1 - few TGCGCCAGCAGCGGTTCCCCGACAGAGTATGGCTACACCTTC CASSGSPTEYGYTF
TRBJ2-3 TRBV11-2 - - TGTGCCAGCAGCGTAGGGCCAGGGAGCGGTCAGAGCACAGATACGCAGTATTTT CASSVGPGSGQSTDTQYF
TRBJ2-7 TRBV18 TRBD1 few TGTGCCAGCTCCCCAGGACAGGGTATTGGCGAGCAGTACTTC CASSPGQGIGEQYF
TRBJ2-7 TRBV5-4 TRBD2 - TGTGCCAGCAGCTTGGGGGGGAGGGCCTCCTACGAGCAGTACTTC CASSLGGRASYEQYF
TRBJ2-2 TRBV6-5 - - TGTGCCAGCAGTTACTTCAGGGGGAGGACCGGGGAGCTGTTTTTT CASSYFRGRTGELFF
TRBJ2-2 TRBV29-1 - - TGCAGCGTTGGGGCTACGCGAAGCACCGGGGAGCTGTTTTTT CSVGATRSTGELFF
TRBJ1-2 TRBV7-6 - few TGTGCCAGCAGCTTAGCGCGGGGGGAGGGTGGCTACACCTTC CASSLARGEGGYTF
TRBJ2-2 TRBV5-1 TRBD2 - TGCGCCAGCAGCACGAGCGGGAGAGGCACCGGGGAGCTGTTTTTT CASSTSGRGTGELFF
TRBJ1-5 TRBV10-2 TRBD1 few TGCGCCAGCTCCCGTCTTGGGACAGGGGTTAACCAGCCCCAGCATTTT CASSRLGTGVNQPQHF